The text below deals with one TCR beta chain. Its cognate antigen has yet to be identified. The record has no base qualities; no much larger clone is one base away. The data stem from a study of control samples from healthy donors and cancer patients (dated by TCRdb to 2020 to 2021). Spanning cysteine to phenylalanine, the CDR3 consists of 14 amino acids. Just CDR3 DNA is preserved here, 42 bases in frame from base 1. Germline trimming: 1 base from V, 6 bases from J; junction bases outside gene matches: 4. CDR1 and CDR2 (SGHNT, YENEEA) derive from the germline V gene. The protocol used for the library was the immunoSEQ multiplex PCR assay. The table comes from immuneACCESS by way of TCRdb, which keeps in-frame sequences with V and J called. Part of the clones is missing from these tables; in studies checked, under half for an unresolved V gene and the rest for unknown reasons. The sample has some 130,000 clones on record, roughly 92% of them singletons. Together, the top ten hold about 10% of the sample.

The chain is assembled from TRBV11-3 and TRBJ1-1; TRBD1 agrees with 8 junctional bases. The clonotype originates from a man aged 25-45 years in good health. Specimen: blood. At the DNA level, the sequence is TGTGCCAGCAGCTTAGGCGGCAGGGGGCCTGAAGCTTTCTTT. The translation is CASSLGGRGPEAFF.